These 17 T cell receptor beta chains originate from one sample sequenced in a study of blood T cell repertoires in COVID-19. TCRdb's table, derived via immunoSEQ multiplex PCR, lists solely in-frame clones and lacks some. The sample records 300,000 to 450,000 clones, about 89% being singletons. Sequencing input: PBMCs or T cells enriched from blood (not recorded which). The receptors stem from a man in his thirties or forties who had recovered from COVID-19.

The chain uses TRBV3-1 (or the pseudogene TRBV3-2) and TRBJ1-5, with TRBD1 as a possible D gene (6 bases). The CDR3 loop spans 16 amino acids. Trimming took 1 base from V and 0 from J, leaving 10 bases between them. Germline CDR1 is LGHDT and CDR2 is YNNKEL (reference sequence). The CDR3 region has the DNA TGTGCCAGCAGCCAAGGGGGGCTTATTAGCAATCAGCCCCAGCATTTT. Amino acid sequence: CASSQGGLISNQPQHF.

The rearrangement uses TRBV14 and TRBJ1-1; maybe TRBD1 (5 bases). The CDR3 has 17 amino acids. Germline V gives CDR1 SGHDN, CDR2 FVKESK. V dropped 0 bases and J dropped 4 bases, with 18 bases sitting between them. The CDR3 DNA reads TGTGCCAGCAGCCAAGATTTCCCCCTGCAGGGTGGCACTGAAGCTTTCTTT. Encoded protein: CASSQDFPLQGGTEAFF.

The rearrangement uses TRBV6-5 and TRBJ2-7; D gene unclear. The length of the CDR3 is 13 residues. Per germline, CDR1 MNHEY and CDR2 SVGAGI. With 6 bases removed from V and 2 bases from J, the gap between germline ends came to 11 bases. CDR3 amino acids: CASRAGPPYEQYF. The CDR3 nucleotides read TGTGCCAGCAGGGCAGGCCCACCCTACGAGCAGTACTTC.

This chain uses TRBV3-1 (or the pseudogene TRBV3-2) with TRBJ2-1; TRBD2 might be the D (5 bases). Germline CDR1 is LGHDT and CDR2 is YNNKEL (reference sequence). The CDR3 has 14 residues. Trimming stripped 4 bases from V and 3 bases from J, with 10 bases between. CDR3 coding DNA: TGTGCCAGCAGCCGAGCGGAGGTCTACAATGAGCAGTTCTTC. This gives the protein CASSRAEVYNEQFF.

The chain uses TRBV6-5 and TRBJ1-5, with 8 bases matching TRBD1. Germline assignment: CDR1 MNHEY and CDR2 SVGAGI. The junction had 7 bases not matched to a gene; V was cut back by 5 bases and J by 4 bases. The CDR3 spans 15 residues. DNA for the CDR3: TGTGCCAGCAGTATCTTGACAGGGGTGAATCAGCCCCAGCATTTT. Protein product: CASSILTGVNQPQHF.

This chain joins TRBV19 and TRBJ1-2; tentative D call: TRBD1 (6 bases). Per the germline V gene, CDR1 is LNHDA and CDR2 is SQIVND (reference sequence). There are 14 residues in the CDR3. V was clipped by 6 bases and J by 5 bases, with 16 bases between them. CDR3 nucleotides: TGTGCCAGTAGGCGCCCAGGGGAAGGATATGGCTACACCTTC. The encoded protein is CASRRPGEGYGYTF. Looking up the rest from reference TRBV19 and TRBJ1-2 gives the full variable domain: DGGITQSPKYLFRKEGQNVTLSCEQNLNHDAMYWYRQDPGQGLRLIYYSQIVNDFQKGDIAEGYSVSREKKESFPLTVTSAQKNPTAFYLCASRRPGEGYGYTFGSGTRLTVV.

In its sample, this clone was seen a few times. The chain employs TRBV7-2 and TRBJ2-2; D is unclear. Trimming left V 5 bases short and J 7 bases short, with 17 bases between. The germline V gene has CDR1 SGHTA and CDR2 FQGNSA. The CDR3 has 15 residues. The CDR3 loop reads CASSDDLPRGGELFF. The CDR3 bases are TGTGCCAGCAGCGACGACTTGCCCCGAGGCGGGGAGCTGTTTTTT.

The genes are TRBV30 and TRBJ1-1; D not certain. This CDR3 contains 14 residues. V lost 1 base, J lost 1 base, and 10 bases lay in between. Looked up from germline, CDR1 is GTSNPN and CDR2 is SVGIG (reference sequence). In nucleotides, the CDR3 is TGTGCCTGGAGTGCCCCCTTCTGGAACACTGAAGCTTTCTTT. This sequence encodes CAWSAPFWNTEAFF.

The J gene is TRBJ1-2, the V gene TRBV5-5; D is unclear. Germline V gene sequence: CDR1 SGHKS, CDR2 YYEKEE (reference sequence). CDR3 length equals 12 residues. The ends were cut back, 1 base at V and 3 bases at J, with 4 bases in the middle. The CDR3 is CASSLLDYGYTF. The CDR3 DNA follows: TGTGCCAGCAGCTTGTTAGACTATGGCTACACCTTC.

The chain uses TRBV5-1 and TRBJ2-7; 8 nucleotides line up with TRBD1. The V and J ends lost 0 bases and 3 bases, in that order; junction bases with no gene match: 2. Per the germline V gene, CDR1 is SGHRS and CDR2 is YFSETQ. The CDR3 sequence is 14 residues long. The CDR3 region has the DNA TGCGCCAGCAGCTTGGAGGACAGGGACTACGAGCAGTACTTC. It yields the protein CASSLEDRDYEQYF.

The rearrangement links TRBV12-3 or TRBV12-4 to TRBJ2-5, with D possibly being TRBD2 (5 bases). The CDR3 has 13 residues. The V end lost 3 bases, the J end lost 0 bases, and 5 bases lay between the germline ends. The DNA of the CDR3 is TGTGCCAGCAGTTTCGGGGACCAAGAGACCCAGTACTTC. Protein product: CASSFGDQETQYF.

The V and J genes are TRBV12-3 or TRBV12-4 and TRBJ1-1, with 9 bases aligning to TRBD1. V lost 7 bases and J lost 5; bases outside the gene matches: 5. CDR3 length: 13 amino acids. The CDR3 DNA reads as TGTGCCAGCACCCCGGGACAGGGTACTGAAGCTTTCTTT. It encodes CASTPGQGTEAFF.

The chain has TRBV7-9 and TRBJ1-6; D call uncertain. Trimming left V 11 bases short and J 3 bases short, with 14 bases between. This CDR3 contains 14 residues. Germline CDR1 is SEHNR and CDR2 is FQNEAQ (reference sequence). CDR3 DNA sequence: TGTGCCGCCCAGGAGGGTGACTATAATTCACCCCTCCACTTT. It yields the protein CAAQEGDYNSPLHF.

This clone has just one count. The rearrangement joins TRBV10-2 to TRBJ1-5; a weak D match, TRBD1 (6 bases). V lost 4 bases and J 6 bases, leaving 10 bases between the germline ends. CDR1 is WSHSY, CDR2 SAAADI, per germline. This CDR3 is built from 13 residues. The CDR3 DNA reads as TGCGCCAGCAGTGCAGGGGTAGGTCAGCCCCAGCATTTT. This sequence encodes CASSAGVGQPQHF.

The table lists this clone with a count of one. This chain joins TRBV11-2 and TRBJ2-7, with TRBD1 matching over 9 bases. Trimming took 6 bases from V and 4 from J; bases not matched to a gene: 4. This CDR3 has 13 residues. Looked up from germline, CDR1 is SGHAT and CDR2 is FQNNGV. The CDR3 is CASRRGQGYEQYF. The CDR3 bases are TGTGCCAGCAGAAGGGGACAGGGTTACGAGCAGTACTTC.

The chain recombines TRBV4-1 with TRBJ1-2; weak D call: TRBD1 (6 bases). Trimming pared 1 base from V and 8 bases from J, leaving 20 bases between. CDR1 and CDR2 (germline): MGHRA, YSYEKL. The CDR3 has 16 amino acids. The CDR3 DNA is TGCGCCAGCAGCCAAGGCGGGGGGCACACCTTATTCGGCTACACCTTC. It codes for CASSQGGGHTLFGYTF.

This chain joins TRBV7-9 and TRBJ1-4; D is ambiguous. The CDR3 totals 13 residues. V was clipped by 7 bases and J by 8 bases, with 14 bases between them. Per the germline V gene, CDR1 is SEHNR and CDR2 is FQNEAQ (reference sequence). The CDR3 protein is CASNGGGGEKLFF. For the CDR3, the DNA is TGTGCCAGCAATGGCGGAGGAGGCGAAAAACTGTTTTTT.